One and the same sample provided the 12 T cell receptor beta chains below, sequenced in a study of identical twins. TCRdb fed the 5' RACE reads into MiXCR, producing one record per CDR3 protein. The table shows 510,000 or so distinct CDR3 sequences, with approximately 16% occurring only once. These data were also filed under a second study, of yellow fever vaccine responses in identical twins.

Sequences were obtained from CD4+ T cells sorted from blood. These TCRs come from a woman between 18 and 29 years old in good health.

This clonotype was seen more than once but under ten times. The V call is TRBV18, the J call TRBJ2-6; TRBD2 is a possible D gene (5 bases). Germline V gene lookup returns CDR1 KGHSH and CDR2 LQKENI. The ends were cut back, 4 bases at V and 0 bases at J, with 10 bases in the middle. The CDR3 runs 16 residues. CDR3 sequence (DNA): TGTGCCAGCTCACGGACTCAGAGCTCTGGGGCCAACGTCCTGACTTTC. As protein: CASSRTQSSGANVLTF.

This clonotype was seen only a few times. The chain couples TRBV25-1 to TRBJ2-7, with D perhaps matching TRBD1 or TRBD2 (7 bases each). V dropped 7 bases and J dropped 2 bases, with 15 bases sitting between them. This CDR3 comprises 14 residues. The V gene's germline CDR1 is MGHDK and CDR2 SYGVNS. The CDR3 spells CASNGGQGAYEQYF. The CDR3 DNA reads as TGTGCCAGCAACGGGGGGCAGGGGGCCTACGAGCAGTACTTC.

The chain uses TRBV29-1 and TRBJ2-5; no reliable D call. CDR1 SQVTM and CDR2 ANQGSEA come from the germline V gene. The V gene lost 8 bases and the J gene lost 4 bases, with 11 bases spanning the gap. There are 11 residues in the CDR3. The CDR3 sequence: CSSGYGETQYF. CDR3 coding DNA: TGCAGCTCCGGGTATGGAGAGACCCAGTACTTC. Filled out from reference TRBV29-1 and TRBJ2-5, the complete variable domain reads SAVISQKPSRDICQRGTSLTIQCQVDSQVTMMFWYRQQPGQSLTLIATANQGSEATYESGFVIDKFPISRPNLTFSTLTVSNMSPEDSSIYLCSSGYGETQYFGPGTRLLVL.

The rearrangement uses TRBV25-1 and TRBJ2-1; the D gene is possibly TRBD1 (6 bases). V gave up 10 bases and J gave up 7 bases, with 20 bases separating them. Germline lookup yields CDR1 MGHDK and CDR2 SYGVNS. This CDR3 has 14 amino acids. The CDR3 coding sequence is TGTGCCACCTGGGCTGGGGGCTTGGGGAATGAGCAGTTCTTC. Its protein product is CATWAGGLGNEQFF.

This clonotype was counted between two and nine times. The chain joins TRBV6-1 to TRBJ2-7; a weak D match, TRBD1 (6 bases). V dropped 4 bases and J dropped 6 bases, with 10 bases sitting between them. The CDR3 runs 12 residues. Looked up from germline, CDR1 is MNHNS and CDR2 is SASEGT. The CDR3 nucleotides are TGTGCCAGCAGTGCACAGGGAATCGAGCAGTACTTC. Translation gives CASSAQGIEQYF.

This clonotype was counted a few times. The J gene is TRBJ2-1, the V gene TRBV20-1, with TRBD2 identical over 8 bases. Trimming at V came to 3 bases and at J to 0 bases, leaving 4 bases not matched to a gene. This CDR3 region has 15 residues. CDR1 DFQATT and CDR2 SNEGSKA come from the germline V gene (reference sequence). CDR3 sequence (DNA): TGCAGTGCTAGCCAGAGCGGGAGCTCCTACAATGAGCAGTTCTTC. Its protein product is CSASQSGSSYNEQFF.

This clonotype was recorded a few times. This chain links TRBV7-2 with TRBJ2-7; a weak D match, TRBD1 (5 bases). Germline values: CDR1 SGHTA, CDR2 FQGNSA. V lost 3 bases and J lost 4, with 10 bases in between. The CDR3 sequence is 13 residues long. CDR3 residues: CASSFAAGYEQYF. CDR3 in DNA: TGTGCCAGCAGCTTCGCGGCAGGGTACGAGCAGTACTTC.

This clonotype was detected a few times. The chain is built from TRBV11-2 and TRBJ1-1; the match to TRBD1 covers 7 bases. Germline V gene lookup returns CDR1 SGHAT and CDR2 FQNNGV. Trimming removed 2 bases from V and 2 bases from J; junction bases left unmatched: 5. The CDR3 covers 15 residues. CDR3 DNA: TGTGCCAGCAGCTTACAGGGGGGGGTTAACACTGAAGCTTTCTTT. It specifies CASSLQGGVNTEAFF.

This clonotype was counted only a few times. The rearrangement joins TRBV10-3 to TRBJ2-7; 12 bases are a match to TRBD2. This CDR3 is built from 16 residues. Unmatched junction bases numbered 3, after V lost 1 base and J lost 2 bases. Germline lookup yields CDR1 ENHRY and CDR2 SYGVKD. CDR3 DNA: TGTGCCATCAGTGAGTTACTAGCGGGGGGCACCTACGAGCAGTACGTC. This encodes CAISELLAGGTYEQYV.

The rearrangement links TRBV10-3 to TRBJ2-1, with 11 bases identical to TRBD2. The CDR3 contains 15 residues. V gave up 10 bases and J gave up 5 bases; unmatched junction bases: 10. From germline, CDR1 is ENHRY and CDR2 SYGVKD. CDR3 sequence (DNA): TGTGCCAGCCACTTTAGCGGGAGGGAGAACAATGAGCAGTTCTTC. Its protein product is CASHFSGRENNEQFF.

J is TRBJ2-3 and V is TRBV6-5; TRBD2 is a possible D gene (5 bases). With 6 bases removed from V and 12 bases from J, the gap between germline ends came to 16 bases. The germline gives CDR1 MNHEY, CDR2 SVGAGI. The CDR3 consists of 12 residues. The CDR3 DNA follows: TGTGCCAGCAGCCCTCAGACGGAGGTTCAGTATTTT. Protein sequence: CASSPQTEVQYF.

Only a few counts were recorded for this clonotype. This chain connects TRBV4-1 to TRBJ2-4; possibly TRBD2 for D (5 bases). The length of the CDR3 is 14 residues. Per the germline V gene, CDR1 is MGHRA and CDR2 is YSYEKL. V lost 1 base to trimming and J lost 3 bases, with 7 bases between them. The CDR3: CASSQGGVKNIQYF. CDR3 sequence (DNA): TGCGCCAGCAGCCAAGGGGGAGTCAAAAACATTCAGTACTTC.